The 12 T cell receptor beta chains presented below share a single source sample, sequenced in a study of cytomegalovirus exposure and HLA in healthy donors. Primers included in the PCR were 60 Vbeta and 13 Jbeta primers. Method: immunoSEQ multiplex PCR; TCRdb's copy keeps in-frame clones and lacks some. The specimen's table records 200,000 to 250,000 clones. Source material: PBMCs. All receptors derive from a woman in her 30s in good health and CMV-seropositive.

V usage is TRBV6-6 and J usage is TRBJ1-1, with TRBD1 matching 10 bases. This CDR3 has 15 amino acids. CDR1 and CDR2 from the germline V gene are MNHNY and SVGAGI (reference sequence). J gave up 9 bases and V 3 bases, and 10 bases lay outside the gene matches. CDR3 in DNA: TGTGCCAGCAGTTATCCCGGGACAGGGGCCCTCCAAGCTTTCTTT. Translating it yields CASSYPGTGALQAFF.

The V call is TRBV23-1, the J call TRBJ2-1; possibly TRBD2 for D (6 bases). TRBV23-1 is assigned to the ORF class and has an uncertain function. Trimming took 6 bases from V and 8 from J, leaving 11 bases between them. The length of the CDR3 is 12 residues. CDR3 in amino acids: CASSVREHEQFF. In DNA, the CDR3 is TGCGCCAGCAGCGTCCGGGAGCATGAGCAGTTCTTC.

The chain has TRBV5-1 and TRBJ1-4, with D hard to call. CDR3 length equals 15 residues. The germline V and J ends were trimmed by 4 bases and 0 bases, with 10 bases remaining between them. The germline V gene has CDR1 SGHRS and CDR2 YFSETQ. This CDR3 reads CASSLGESTNEKLFF. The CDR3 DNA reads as TGCGCCAGCAGCCTGGGCGAGTCAACTAATGAAAAACTGTTTTTT.

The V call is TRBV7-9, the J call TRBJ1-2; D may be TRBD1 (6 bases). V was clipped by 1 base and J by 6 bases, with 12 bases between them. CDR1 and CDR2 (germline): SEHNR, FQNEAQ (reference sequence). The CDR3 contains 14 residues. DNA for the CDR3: TGTGCCAGCAGCTTAGACAGGGAGGGAGATGGCTACACCTTC. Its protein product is CASSLDREGDGYTF.

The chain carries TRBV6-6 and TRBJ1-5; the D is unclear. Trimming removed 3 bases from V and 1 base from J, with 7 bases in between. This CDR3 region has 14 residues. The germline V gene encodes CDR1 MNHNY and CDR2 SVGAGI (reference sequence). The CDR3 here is CASSYIQSNQPQHF. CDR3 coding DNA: TGTGCCAGCAGTTATATACAGAGCAATCAGCCCCAGCATTTT.

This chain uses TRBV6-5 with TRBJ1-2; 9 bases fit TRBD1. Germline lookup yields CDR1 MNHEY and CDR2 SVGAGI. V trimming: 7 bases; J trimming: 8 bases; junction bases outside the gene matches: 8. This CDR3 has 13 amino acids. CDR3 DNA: TGTGCCAGCACCGAAACAGGGGGCGGCGGCTACACCTTC. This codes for CASTETGGGGYTF.

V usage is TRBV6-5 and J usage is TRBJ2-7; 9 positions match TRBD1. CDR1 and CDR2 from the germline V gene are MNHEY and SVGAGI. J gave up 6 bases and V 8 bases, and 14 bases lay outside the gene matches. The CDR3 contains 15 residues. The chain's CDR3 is CASVNTGTGWAEQYF. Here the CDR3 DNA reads TGTGCCAGCGTTAATACCGGGACAGGGTGGGCCGAGCAGTACTTC.

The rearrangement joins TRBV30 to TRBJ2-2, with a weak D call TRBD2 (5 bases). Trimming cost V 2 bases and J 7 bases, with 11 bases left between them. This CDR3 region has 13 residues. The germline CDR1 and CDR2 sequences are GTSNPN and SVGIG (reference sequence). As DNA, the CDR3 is TGTGCCTGGAGTCGAGGGCTGGACGGGGAGCTGTTTTTT. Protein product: CAWSRGLDGELFF.

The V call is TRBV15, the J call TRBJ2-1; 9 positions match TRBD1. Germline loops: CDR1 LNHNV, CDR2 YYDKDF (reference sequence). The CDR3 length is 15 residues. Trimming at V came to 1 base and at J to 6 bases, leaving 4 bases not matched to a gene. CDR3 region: CATSRGGTGLNEQFF. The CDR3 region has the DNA TGTGCCACCAGCAGAGGGGGGACAGGGCTCAATGAGCAGTTCTTC.

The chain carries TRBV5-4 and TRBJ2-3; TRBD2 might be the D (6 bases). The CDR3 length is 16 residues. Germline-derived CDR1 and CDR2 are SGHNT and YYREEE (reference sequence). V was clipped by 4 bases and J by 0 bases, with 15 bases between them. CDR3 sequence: CASSPTPGTSTDTQYF. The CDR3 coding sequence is TGTGCCAGCAGCCCTACCCCCGGGACTAGCACAGATACGCAGTATTTT.

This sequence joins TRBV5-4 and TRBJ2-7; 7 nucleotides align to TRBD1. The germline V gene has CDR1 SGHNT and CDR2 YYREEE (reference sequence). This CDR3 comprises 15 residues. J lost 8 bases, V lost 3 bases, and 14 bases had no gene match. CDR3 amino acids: CASSSPGQSSTKQYF. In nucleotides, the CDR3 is TGTGCCAGCAGCTCCCCGGGACAGAGCTCTACGAAGCAGTACTTC.

CDR3 sequence (DNA): TGTGCCAGCACGGACTATCAAGAGACCCAGTACTTC. The encoded protein is CASTDYQETQYF. This chain connects TRBV2 to TRBJ2-5; D perhaps matches TRBD2 (6 bases). The CDR3 extends over 12 amino acids. The ends were cut back, 7 bases at V and 2 bases at J, with 8 bases in the middle. Germline CDR1 reads SNHLY; CDR2 reads FYNNEI.